This TCR beta chain was profiled in a study of blood T cells in healthy people across ages. General study points: Per million T cells, TCR beta diversity dropped about linearly as age rose.

A second 7 to 11 cycle PCR used barcoded and J-beta primers. A 12-random-nucleotide template-switch adaptor tagged each cDNA molecule. TCRdb re-called the 5' RACE reads through MiXCR, storing one row per CDR3 protein. The data show 1.5 million to 1.9 million distinct CDR3 sequences, roughly 43% seen once. This clonotype was detected a few times. Its specificity is not known. V was pared by 2 bases and J by 5 bases, with 16 bases between. The germline CDR1 and CDR2 sequences are SGHTA and FQGNSA. The CDR3 has 16 residues. The TCR was taken from a woman under 30 in good health. V gene TRBV7-2 combines with J gene TRBJ2-1; the D gene is possibly TRBD2 (6 bases). Specimen: blood. CDR3 loop: CASSLTLSAGNNEQFF. The CDR3 bases are TGTGCCAGCAGCTTAACGTTAAGCGCGGGGAACAATGAGCAGTTCTTC.